The rows below give T cell receptor beta chains drawn from one sample of a study of blood T cell repertoires in COVID-19. The assay was immunoSEQ multiplex PCR, and TCRdb's table has in-frame clones only and misses some. The sample carries 100,000 to 120,000 clones, roughly 82% recorded once. The sample comprised peripheral blood. All receptors derive from a woman between 55 and 75 years old with acute or convalescent COVID-19. CDR3s include the opening cysteine and the closing phenylalanine or tryptophan. A D gene is named only where the DNA matches it firmly. Clone size is stated in some rows and not others, as once, few, many or a class when expanded.

D	J	V	size	DNA	CDR3
TRBD1	TRBJ2-3	TRBV7-9	-	TGTGCCAGCAGCCCACAGGGGGCAGGCACAGATACGCAGTATTTT	CASSPQGAGTDTQYF
-	TRBJ1-2	TRBV19	once	TGTGCCAGTAGTTATCTGGCCCCCACACACGCGGTCTATGGCTACACCTTC	CASSYLAPTHAVYGYTF
-	TRBJ2-3	TRBV6-1	-	TGTGCCAGCAGTGACCGAGGACTCGCAGATACGCAGTATTTT	CASSDRGLADTQYF
-	TRBJ1-2	TRBV15	-	TGTGCCACCAGCATAATACAGGGAGTTTATGGCTACACCTTC	CATSIIQGVYGYTF
TRBD1	TRBJ2-5	TRBV30	-	TGTGCCTGGAGTGGCGGACAGGGGGCGAGGGAGACCCAGTACTTC	CAWSGGQGARETQYF
TRBD2	TRBJ2-1	TRBV5-5	-	TGTGCCAGCAGCTTGGTGGCTAGCGGGGGTGTTTATGAGCAGTTCTTC	CASSLVASGGVYEQFF
TRBD1	TRBJ1-3	TRBV5-1	-	TGCGCCAGCAGCTTGGAAGGGACAGGGGGAAACACCATATATTTT	CASSLEGTGGNTIYF
-	TRBJ2-2	TRBV30	-	TGTGCCTGGAGTGTCAGGGGCTACACCGGGGAGCTGTTTTTT	CAWSVRGYTGELFF
-	TRBJ1-2	TRBV10-3	once	TGTGCCATCAGTGAGTCGCGCAACTATGGCTACACCTTC	CAISESRNYGYTF
TRBD2	TRBJ2-7	TRBV7-2	-	TGTGCCAGCAGCCGGGACTACCCCCCATACGAGCAGTACTTC	CASSRDYPPYEQYF
TRBD1	TRBJ1-5	TRBV2	-	TGTGCCAGCAGCAAACAGGGGTTCGGGCAGCCCCAGCATTTT	CASSKQGFGQPQHF
-	TRBJ2-1	TRBV11-2	-	TGTGCCAGCAGCTTAGGGGTAGCCGGAGAAGGGGATGAGCAGTTCTTC	CASSLGVAGEGDEQFF
TRBD1	TRBJ2-2	TRBV5-6	-	TGTGCCAGCAGCATACGGGACAGGGCTACCACCGGGGAGCTGTTTTTT	CASSIRDRATTGELFF
-	TRBJ1-2	TRBV7-2	-	TGTGCCAGCAGCTTAGTTTCGGGGGGCGATGGCTACACCTTC	CASSLVSGGDGYTF
-	TRBJ2-5	TRBV7-9	once	TGTGCCAGCAGCTTAGACCAGGTCGGGAGACCAGAGACCCAGTACTTC	CASSLDQVGRPETQYF
-	TRBJ1-1	TRBV7-3	-	TGTGCCAGCAGCTCCGGGGGGCCAAACACTGAAGCTTTCTTT	CASSSGGPNTEAFF
-	TRBJ1-1	TRBV28	-	TGTGCCAGCAGTTTCGTAGCTCACACTGAAGCTTTCTTT	CASSFVAHTEAFF
TRBD1	TRBJ2-2	TRBV6-2/TRBV6-3	-	TGTGCCAGCAATTATCCGAGGGGACAGGGGGTTGACACCGGGGAGCTGTTTTTT	CASNYPRGQGVDTGELFF
TRBD2	TRBJ2-1	TRBV4-3	-	TGCGCCAGCAGCCAAGAAAGTAGCGGGGGGGCGAATGAGCAGTTCTTC	CASSQESSGGANEQFF
-	TRBJ1-2	TRBV7-2	few	TGTGCCAGCAGCCTCGACATAAACTATGGCTACACCTTC	CASSLDINYGYTF
TRBD2	TRBJ2-1	TRBV7-2	-	TGTGCCAGCAGCTCAGAACCGGGACTAGCGGGGGGGCACAAGTTCTTC	CASSSEPGLAGGHKFF
-	TRBJ2-5	TRBV5-1	-	TGCGCCAGCAGCTCTTCCACAGGGTTTAGGGAGACCCAGTACTTC	CASSSSTGFRETQYF
TRBD1	TRBJ2-3	TRBV15	-	TGTGCCACCAGCAGAGGGACAGGAAGGGGGCGTACAGATACGCAGTATTTT	CATSRGTGRGRTDTQYF
TRBD1	TRBJ1-4	TRBV18	-	TGTGCCAGCTCACCACGGGACAGCGGAGAAAAACTGTTTTTT	CASSPRDSGEKLFF
-	TRBJ2-7	TRBV12-3/TRBV12-4	-	TGTGCCAGCAGTTCAGCAGGGAGTTACGAGCAGTACTTC	CASSSAGSYEQYF
TRBD1	TRBJ1-2	TRBV5-1	-	TGCGCCAGCAGCTTGGGGGACAGGGCCCGGGGCTACACCTTC	CASSLGDRARGYTF
-	TRBJ2-4	TRBV9	-	-	CASSVGQGTGGQAKYF
TRBD1	TRBJ1-2	TRBV30	once	TGTGCCTGGACCAGTCCCGGGACAGCGAACTATGGCTACACCTTC	CAWTSPGTANYGYTF
-	TRBJ2-5	TRBV4-1	-	TGCGCCAGCAGCCAACTTCAGGGGTCGGAGACCCAGTACTTC	CASSQLQGSETQYF
-	TRBJ2-7	TRBV12-3/TRBV12-4	-	TGTGCCAGCAGTTTAGTCGCCTACGAGCAGTACTTC	CASSLVAYEQYF
-	TRBJ1-6	TRBV12-5	-	TGTGCTAGTGGTTTGAGAGTGAGAGCGGGGCCTATCGTTCCCCTCCACTTT	CASGLRVRAGPIVPLHF
-	TRBJ1-4	TRBV12-5	-	TGTGCTAGTGGCCTCGGGACAACCGTGGGGAAACTGTTTTTT	CASGLGTTVGKLFF
TRBD1	TRBJ1-1	TRBV14	-	TGTGCCAGCAGCCAAGTCAGGGGGACTGAAGCTTTCTTT	CASSQVRGTEAFF
-	TRBJ2-5	TRBV28	once	TGTGCCAGCAGGGCGGGGATGGGTGAGACCCAGTACTTC	CASRAGMGETQYF
TRBD2	TRBJ2-2	TRBV2	few	TGTGCCAGCAGAGGGCTCGGGACTAGCGGGGCCACCGGGGAGCTGTTTTTT	CASRGLGTSGATGELFF
-	TRBJ2-5	TRBV7-2	-	TGTGCCAGCAGCTTAGACGCAGGGCCTCAAGAGACCCAGTACTTC	CASSLDAGPQETQYF
-	TRBJ2-2	TRBV5-1	-	TGCGCCAGTCGCGGGGATTCGAACACCGGGGAGCTGTTTTTT	CASRGDSNTGELFF
TRBD1	TRBJ1-6	TRBV5-4	-	TGTGCCAGCAGCTCAACGCAAACAGGGGGACGTTCACCCCTCCACTTT	CASSSTQTGGRSPLHF
TRBD1	TRBJ1-6	TRBV28	-	TGTGCCAGCAGTTTAAGTACAGTATTGGACAGGGATAATTCACCCCTCCACTTT	CASSLSTVLDRDNSPLHF
-	TRBJ1-2	TRBV5-4	-	TGTGCCAGCAGCAAGGAGGGCTATGGCTACACCTTC	CASSKEGYGYTF
TRBD2	TRBJ2-5	TRBV11-3	-	TGTGCCAGCAGCCGAATACCGGGGAGCGGGGGTTTGGAGACCCAGTACTTC	CASSRIPGSGGLETQYF
-	TRBJ1-4	TRBV7-5	-	TGTGTCAGAAGCTTAATGGGGCCCCGCGAAAAACTGTTTTTT	CVRSLMGPREKLFF
TRBD1	TRBJ1-5	TRBV5-6	-	TGTGCCAGCAGCTTGGCGGGACAGAACCATCAGCCCCAGCATTTT	CASSLAGQNHQPQHF
-	TRBJ1-5	TRBV24-1	-	TGTGCCACCGGCAGGGGTAGCAATCAGCCCCAGCATTTT	CATGRGSNQPQHF
TRBD1	TRBJ1-1	TRBV11-3	once	TGTGCCAGCAGCCCTAGAGGGCAGGGGGGGAACACTGAAGCTTTCTTT	CASSPRGQGGNTEAFF
TRBD2	TRBJ2-3	TRBV24-1	-	TGTGCCACCAGTGATTTGCGGACTAGCGGGGGGGCGGATACGCAGTATTTT	CATSDLRTSGGADTQYF
TRBD1	TRBJ2-2	TRBV19	-	TGTGCCAGTAGTATAGTCCTCTGGGGACAGGCCGGGGAGCTGTTTTTT	CASSIVLWGQAGELFF
-	TRBJ1-2	TRBV28	once	TGTGCCAGCAGGAGCTCGATTAACTATGGCTACACCTTC	CASRSSINYGYTF
-	TRBJ2-5	TRBV5-6	-	TGTGCCAGCAGCTTTGCGGGGCCCGTGGAGACCCAGTACTTC	CASSFAGPVETQYF